The 18 T cell receptor beta chains in this list originate from one sample, sequenced in a study of blood T cell repertoires in COVID-19. The table came from immunoSEQ multiplex PCR; TCRdb's copy has only in-frame clones and leaves some out. This sample yields around 380,000 clones, of which about 87% are seen a single time; roughly 1.4% belongs to the top ten. The sequencing input was PBMCs or T cells enriched from blood (not recorded which). The receptors here all came from a man aged 30 to 39 who had recovered from COVID-19.

This chain uses TRBV12-3 or TRBV12-4 with TRBJ1-5; TRBD1 matches 7 bases. CDR3 size: 13 residues. V gave up 5 bases and J gave up 5 bases; unmatched junction bases: 3. CDR3 sequence (DNA): TGTGCCAGCAGTATACAGGGGCATCAGCCCCAGCATTTT. Residues: CASSIQGHQPQHF.

The chain uses TRBV27 and TRBJ1-3; D is possibly TRBD1 (6 bases). From germline, CDR1 is MNHEY and CDR2 SMNVEV (reference sequence). The V end was cut by 1 base, the J end by 0 bases, with 19 bases between. This CDR3 contains 19 residues. The chain's CDR3 is CASSLWVVTGASSGNTIYF. CDR3 nucleotide sequence: TGTGCCAGCAGTTTATGGGTAGTGACAGGAGCCTCCTCTGGAAACACCATATATTTT.

This clone was observed once. The V call is TRBV10-2, the J call TRBJ2-6; a weak D match, TRBD2 (5 bases). V lost 0 bases to trimming and J lost 0 bases, with 6 bases between them. CDR1 is WSHSY, CDR2 SAAADI, per germline. CDR3 length: 16 residues. This CDR3 is CASSESRVSGANVLTF. For the CDR3, the DNA is TGCGCCAGCAGTGAGTCGAGGGTCTCTGGGGCCAACGTCCTGACTTTC.

This chain links TRBV5-1 with TRBJ2-3; 9 bases are a match to TRBD2. V gave up 4 bases and J gave up 4 bases; unmatched junction bases: 19. Germline V lookup: CDR1 SGHRS, CDR2 YFSETQ. The CDR3 loop spans 19 amino acids. As DNA, the CDR3 is TGCGCCAGCAGCCAACGTGGACTAGCGCAGCCTGGGAGCCCAGATACGCAGTATTTT. The encoded protein is CASSQRGLAQPGSPDTQYF.

As DNA, the CDR3 is TGCAGCGTTGAAGACCTAGGTGGGGGCCAACGGGCTTTCTTT. Residues: CSVEDLGGGQRAFF. This chain links TRBV29-1 with TRBJ1-1; perhaps TRBD1 as D (6 bases). CDR1 SQVTM and CDR2 ANQGSEA come from the germline V gene. CDR3 size: 14 residues. Trimming pared 0 bases from V and 11 bases from J, leaving 19 bases between.

J is TRBJ1-1 and V is TRBV7-6; D is unclear. CDR1 and CDR2 (germline): SGHVS, FNYEAQ. V was trimmed by 0 bases and J by 3 bases, leaving 23 bases between them. This CDR3 region has 19 residues. The CDR3 loop is CASSLAAPHERAKDTEAFF. CDR3 DNA sequence: TGTGCCAGCAGCTTAGCGGCTCCCCATGAGAGGGCCAAGGACACTGAAGCTTTCTTT.

This rearrangement joins TRBV11-2 to TRBJ1-6; D not certain. This CDR3 is 17 amino acids long. Trimming removed 0 bases from V and 3 bases from J, with 12 bases in between. Germline CDR1 SGHAT, CDR2 FQNNGV. The CDR3: CASSLDFWGDYNSPLHF. CDR3 DNA sequence: TGTGCCAGCAGCTTAGATTTTTGGGGAGACTATAATTCACCCCTCCACTTT.

The chain links TRBV5-1 to TRBJ2-1, with D maybe TRBD2 (6 bases). The CDR3 has 15 residues. The V end was cut by 1 base, the J end by 3 bases, with 11 bases between. CDR1 and CDR2 from the germline V gene are SGHRS and YFSETQ. CDR3: CASSLSGVLYNEQFF. As DNA, the CDR3 is TGCGCCAGCAGCTTGTCGGGGGTTCTCTACAATGAGCAGTTCTTC.

This CDR3 is CASSVFQGGEQYF. The CDR3, as DNA: TGTGCCAGCAGTGTATTCCAGGGCGGCGAGCAGTACTTC. The chain carries TRBV6-4 and TRBJ2-7, with D perhaps TRBD1 (5 bases). This CDR3 contains 13 residues. CDR1 and CDR2 from the germline V gene are MRHNA and SNTAGT. V gave up 4 bases and J gave up 6 bases, with 13 bases separating them.

The rearrangement links TRBV18 to TRBJ1-1; D is possibly TRBD1 (6 bases). The CDR3 sequence is 13 residues long. The V gene lost 6 bases and the J gene lost 8 bases, with 16 bases spanning the gap. Germline V lookup: CDR1 KGHSH, CDR2 LQKENI. The CDR3 reads CASSREQGFEAFF. Written as DNA, the CDR3 is TGTGCCAGCTCGCGGGAGCAGGGGTTCGAAGCTTTCTTT.

The V and J genes are TRBV6-6 and TRBJ1-5; 7 bases fit TRBD1. Germline V CDR1 and CDR2: MNHNY, SVGAGI (reference sequence). This CDR3 comprises 13 residues. Losses at the gene ends were 6 bases for V and 6 bases for J; bases not matched to a gene: 5. CDR3 region: CASSTGEAQPQHF. The CDR3 DNA is TGTGCCAGCAGCACAGGGGAGGCTCAGCCCCAGCATTTT.

The chain employs TRBV13 and TRBJ1-6; D not resolved. Germline V gene lookup returns CDR1 PRHDT and CDR2 FYEKMQ (reference sequence). V lost 5 bases and J lost 9, with 20 bases in between. This CDR3 spans 16 amino acids. The CDR3 reads CASSPSRRLHTSPLHF. The CDR3 nucleotides are TGTGCCAGCAGCCCTAGTCGAAGGCTTCACACTTCACCCCTCCACTTT.

The chain employs TRBV5-4 and TRBJ2-7; 12 bases align to TRBD1. The CDR3 is made up of 15 amino acids. With V trimmed by 1 base and J by 5 bases, 4 bases remained unmatched. Germline V gene lookup returns CDR1 SGHNT and CDR2 YYREEE (reference sequence). The CDR3 here is CASSLSGQGANEQYF. The DNA of the CDR3 is TGTGCCAGCAGCTTGTCGGGACAGGGGGCCAACGAGCAGTACTTC. The full variable domain, in which reference TRBV5-4 and TRBJ2-7 provide the parts outside the CDR3, is ETGVTQSPTHLIKTRGQQVTLRCSSQSGHNTVSWYQQALGQGPQFIFQYYREEENGRGNFPPRFSGLQFPNYSSELNVNALELDDSALYLCASSLSGQGANEQYFGPGTRLTVT.

This chain links TRBV5-1 with TRBJ2-5; the match to TRBD1 covers 8 bases. This CDR3 is 14 amino acids long. The germline V gene has CDR1 SGHRS and CDR2 YFSETQ. Germline trimming cut 4 bases from V and 5 bases from J; bases unmatched to any gene: 7. For the CDR3, the DNA is TGCGCCAGCAGCCATCCAGGGGGCGGTGAGACCCAGTACTTC. Its translation is CASSHPGGGETQYF.

V usage is TRBV30 and J usage is TRBJ2-5; D unclear. This CDR3 contains 12 residues. CDR1 is GTSNPN, CDR2 SVGIG, per germline (reference sequence). Trimming took 5 bases from V and 4 from J, leaving 11 bases between them. Here the CDR3 reads CAWGLLRETQYF. CDR3 DNA: TGTGCCTGGGGGCTATTGCGAGAGACCCAGTACTTC.

This clone has only one observation. This rearrangement joins TRBV30 to TRBJ2-3; the match to TRBD1 covers 8 bases. Germline V gives CDR1 GTSNPN, CDR2 SVGIG (reference sequence). V shed 5 bases, J shed 1 base, and the junction held 2 bases outside the gene matches. The CDR3 extends over 13 amino acids. The CDR3, as DNA: TGTGCCTGGGGGGGACAGGGCACAGATACGCAGTATTTT. It specifies CAWGGQGTDTQYF.

The chain has TRBV7-6 and TRBJ2-1, with TRBD2 identical over 8 bases. The germline V gene encodes CDR1 SGHVS and CDR2 FNYEAQ. The CDR3 has 15 residues. After removal of 4 bases from V and 5 bases from J, the junction contained 7 bases not matched to a gene. As DNA, the CDR3 is TGTGCCAGCAGCTCCGGGAGGGCAGTAAACAATGAGCAGTTCTTC. Translated, it gives CASSSGRAVNNEQFF.

Concerning this clone itself: One junction end does not reproduce the germline sequence, and a read error may be involved. The J gene is TRBJ1-3, the V gene TRBV18; D might be TRBD1 (6 bases). The CDR3 length is 17 residues. The germline gives CDR1 KGHSH, CDR2 LQKENI. This CDR3 is CASSPQGKRDSGNTIYF. In DNA form, the CDR3 reads TGTGCCAGCTCCCCACAGGGAAAGAGGGACTCTGGAAACACCATATATTTT.